This T cell receptor beta chain derives from a study of T cell responses to AZD1222 COVID-19 vaccine. Study overall: Second-dose recipients at about 4 or about 12 weeks were treated as one pooled group. Study-level points and caveats: The donor group comprised mostly white British people and more females; the analysis possibly underestimated clonal diversity. Nearly half of unique spike-specific TCRs reportedly avoided B.1.351 and B.1.1.7 mutated regions.

Assay: immunoSEQ multiplex PCR; the TCRdb copy retains only in-frame clones and omits some. The sample gives under 140,000 clones, about four fifths of which show up once; 4.6% is in the top ten. Worth noting for this clone: Its antigen is not known.

This CDR3 region has 13 residues. Trimming cost V 5 bases and J 3 bases, with 12 bases left between them. Germline CDR1 is SGHRS and CDR2 is YFSETQ. This clonotype originated in an adult in good health. V usage is TRBV5-1 and J usage is TRBJ2-7; D unclear. The input for sequencing was peripheral blood, taken on day 0 of AZD1222 vaccination. The CDR3 DNA sequence: TGCGCCAGCAGACCCGGGCCCCGCTACGAGCAGTACTTC. Its translation: CASRPGPRYEQYF.